The present T cell receptor beta chain was sequenced within a study of blood T cell repertoires in COVID-19. Study-level background: Collection of acute and convalescent COVID-19 samples took place in the United States, Italy and Spain. The cDNA or gDNA used as material had been derived from T cells, B-cell-depleted T cells, or PBMCs.

J lost 1 base, V lost 5 bases, and 10 bases had no gene match. The CDR3 is made up of 17 amino acids. Germline V gene sequence: CDR1 MNHEY, CDR2 SVGEGT. As handled by the study authors: By means of reference gene primer amplification, nucleated cell counts were estimated. Profiling relied on immunoSEQ multiplex PCR, and the TCRdb table lists in-frame clones only, not all of them. The V and J calls and the clone size are those of that table, but D and trimming were determined from the DNA. The data contain about 160,000 clones, 65% to 85% of them seen just once; the ten biggest clones take up 8% to 9.5%.

The TCR sequence derives from a woman older than 75 with active or convalescent COVID-19. This chain uses TRBV6-2 or TRBV6-3 with TRBJ1-1, with 10 positions matching TRBD1. Sequencing was performed on peripheral blood. CDR3 nucleotides: TGTGCCAGCAGTGATTCCGGGACAGGGGCTAGGAACACTGAAGCTTTCTTT. Its translation is CASSDSGTGARNTEAFF.